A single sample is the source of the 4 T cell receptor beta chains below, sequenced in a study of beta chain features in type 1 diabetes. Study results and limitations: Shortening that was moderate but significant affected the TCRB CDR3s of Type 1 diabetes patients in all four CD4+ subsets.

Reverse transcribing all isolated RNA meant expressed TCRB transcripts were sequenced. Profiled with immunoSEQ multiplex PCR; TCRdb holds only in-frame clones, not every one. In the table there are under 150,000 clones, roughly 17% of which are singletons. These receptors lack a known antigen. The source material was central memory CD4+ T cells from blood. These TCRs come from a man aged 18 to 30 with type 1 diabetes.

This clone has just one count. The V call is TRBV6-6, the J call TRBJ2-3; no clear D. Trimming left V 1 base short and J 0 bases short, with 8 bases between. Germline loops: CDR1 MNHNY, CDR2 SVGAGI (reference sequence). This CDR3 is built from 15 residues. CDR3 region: CASSYYVTSTDTQYF. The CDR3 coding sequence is TGTGCCAGCAGTTACTACGTAACTAGCACAGATACGCAGTATTTT.

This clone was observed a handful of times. CDR3 in DNA: TGTGCCAGCAGCTCAAATTTAGGACAGGCCCATGGCTACACCTTC. Its translation is CASSSNLGQAHGYTF. This chain uses TRBV7-8 with TRBJ1-2; 7 bases map to TRBD1. V lost 4 bases, J lost 6 bases, and 11 bases stayed unmatched. The length of the CDR3 is 15 residues. The germline V gene has CDR1 SGHVS and CDR2 FQNEAQ.

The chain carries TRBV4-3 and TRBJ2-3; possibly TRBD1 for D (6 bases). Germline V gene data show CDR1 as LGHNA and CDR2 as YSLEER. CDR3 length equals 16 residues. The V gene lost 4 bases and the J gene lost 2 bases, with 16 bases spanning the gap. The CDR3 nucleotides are TGCGCCAGCAGCCGCTTAGGGGGTCGCTTCACAGATACGCAGTATTTT. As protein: CASSRLGGRFTDTQYF.

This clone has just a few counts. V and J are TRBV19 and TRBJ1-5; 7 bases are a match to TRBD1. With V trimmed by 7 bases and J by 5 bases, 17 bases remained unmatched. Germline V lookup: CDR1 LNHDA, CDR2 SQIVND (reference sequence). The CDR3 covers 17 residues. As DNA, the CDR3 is TGTGCCAGTACCATGGGACTGCACAGGGGCAACGATCAGCCCCAGCATTTT. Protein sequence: CASTMGLHRGNDQPQHF.